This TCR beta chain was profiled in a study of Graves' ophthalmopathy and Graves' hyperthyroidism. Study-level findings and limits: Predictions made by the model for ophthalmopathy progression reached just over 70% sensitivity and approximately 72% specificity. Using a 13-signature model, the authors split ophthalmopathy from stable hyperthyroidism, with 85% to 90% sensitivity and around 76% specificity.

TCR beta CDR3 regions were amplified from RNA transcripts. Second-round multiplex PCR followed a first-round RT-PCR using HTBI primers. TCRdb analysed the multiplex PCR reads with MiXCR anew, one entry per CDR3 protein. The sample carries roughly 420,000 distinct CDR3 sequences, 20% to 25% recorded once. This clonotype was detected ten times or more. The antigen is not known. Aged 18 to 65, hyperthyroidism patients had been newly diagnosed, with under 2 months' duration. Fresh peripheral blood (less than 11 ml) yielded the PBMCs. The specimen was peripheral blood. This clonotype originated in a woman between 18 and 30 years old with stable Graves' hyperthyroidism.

The CDR3 nucleotides read TGTGCCAGCAGTTACGCGAGGGGGCGAACCTACGAGCAGTACTTC. Protein: CASSYARGRTYEQYF. The rearrangement joins TRBV6-2 or TRBV6-3 to TRBJ2-7; 7 nucleotides line up with TRBD1. Germline V gives CDR1 MNHEY, CDR2 SVGEGT. V shed 2 bases, J shed 2 bases, and the junction held 6 bases outside the gene matches. The CDR3 loop spans 15 amino acids.